These T cell receptor beta chains were read from a single sample in a study of shared clonotypes between healthy human individuals. The data were produced by immunoSEQ multiplex PCR, yet TCRdb's version contains in-frame clones alone and is incomplete. The data hold more than 2,000,000 clones, with roughly 93% observed a single time. Sequences were obtained from naive CD4+ T cells from PBMCs. These TCRs come from a man younger than 30 in good health. Some clones in this sample may be carry-over from other donors' samples. The CDR3 runs from the conserved cysteine through the conserved F or W. Rows give clone size only sometimes, using once, few, many, or a class for an expanded clone.

CDR3 protein | J gene | clone size | V gene
CAWSGQGHQPQHF | TRBJ1-5 | NA | TRBV30
CASSPEGSNQPQHF | TRBJ1-5 | NA | TRBV11-2
CASSLEARKETQYF | TRBJ2-5 | NA | TRBV5-5
CAISEVDRGRAYEQYF | TRBJ2-7 | NA | TRBV10-3
CASSSGLATYNEQFF | TRBJ2-1 | NA | TRBV7-2
CASSRGASTDTQYF | TRBJ2-3 | NA | TRBV7-8
CATTKLAGGTGELFF | TRBJ2-2 | NA | TRBV15
CASSLGINEQFF | TRBJ2-1 | NA | TRBV5-4
CASSLRAGTGELFF | TRBJ2-2 | NA | TRBV5-1
CASNGPGYSNQPQHF | TRBJ1-5 | NA | TRBV28
CAWAKGLAGEQFF | TRBJ2-1 | NA | TRBV30
CAISESQRGGGTDTQYF | TRBJ2-3 | NA | TRBV10-3
CASSQQGAKAGELFF | TRBJ2-2 | NA | TRBV10-2
CASSVTGNSNEKLFF | TRBJ1-4 | NA | TRBV6-1
CASSEVDGFYTF | TRBJ1-2 | NA | TRBV2
CASSLALAANQETQYF | TRBJ2-5 | NA | TRBV5-1
CASSLGASGMADTQYF | TRBJ2-3 | NA | TRBV5-1
CASKTGRPQETQYF | TRBJ2-5 | NA | TRBV2
CASSRTVRDTQYF | TRBJ2-3 | NA | TRBV28
CASSDRDRPLEQYF | TRBJ2-7 | NA | TRBV9
CASSREQGPGNTIYF | TRBJ1-3 | NA | TRBV5-5
CASSRGQQETQYF | TRBJ2-5 | NA | TRBV28
CASSPRQAGEQYF | TRBJ2-7 | NA | TRBV18
CASSPGQGEGYTF | TRBJ1-2 | NA | TRBV7-3
CASSLGGTPPGNEKLFF | TRBJ1-4 | NA | TRBV7-9
CASSLRSNYGYTF | TRBJ1-2 | NA | TRBV27
CASSQEMVGSGRLSTDTQYF | TRBJ2-3 | NA | TRBV4-3
CASSLGSIQGQGGGYTF | TRBJ1-2 | NA | TRBV7-2
CASSQDPAGGAVEQYF | TRBJ2-7 | NA | TRBV4-1
CASSFGTGGTDTQYF | TRBJ2-3 | NA | TRBV28
CASTDGLISPQHF | TRBJ1-5 | NA | TRBV6-6
CASSREHGYGYTF | TRBJ1-2 | NA | TRBV7-6
CASSLEAGRGEAFF | TRBJ1-1 | once | TRBV7-8
CASSEGTGRTDTQYF | TRBJ2-3 | once | TRBV25-1
CASSLYLSATLLSGELFF | TRBJ2-2 | NA | TRBV4-3
CSVTPTGIYEQFF | TRBJ2-1 | NA | TRBV29-1
CASSLQTTSGNTDTQYF | TRBJ2-3 | NA | TRBV11-2
CASSLAGDSSGNTIYF | TRBJ1-3 | NA | TRBV5-8
CASSEQGAYNEQFF | TRBJ2-1 | NA | TRBV5-1
CASSVGRERHTLDEQFF | TRBJ2-1 | NA | TRBV25-1
CAWSNSGAGNTGELFF | TRBJ2-2 | few | TRBV30
CAIRRTGKDGYTF | TRBJ1-2 | NA | TRBV10-3
CASSLGGTGAQREQYF | TRBJ2-7 | NA | TRBV5-1
CASSDGVNTGELFF | TRBJ2-2 | NA | TRBV9
CASRRAWGQGVSQPQHF | TRBJ1-5 | NA | TRBV2
CASSIDRDSNYGYTF | TRBJ1-2 | NA | TRBV19